This TCR beta chain was sequenced in a study of regulatory T cells in long-lasting Graves disease. General study findings and limits: It was peripheral blood alone, not thyroid tissue, that was studied.

A single count supports this clonotype. The antigen remains unidentified. As for time point: persistent/refractory GD, antithyroid drugs over 5 years with positive TRAb. PBMCs were the source of the RNA used for TCR sequencing. Xi'an, China, was home to the endocrinology department that provided patients. Sequencing libraries for TCR beta were prepared with iRepertoire HTBI primers and Arm-PCR of CDR3 regions. One entry per CDR3 protein, called by TCRdb with MiXCR from the multiplex PCR reads. The top ten clones hold 25% to 30% of a sample with a few hundred thousand distinct CDR3 sequences, roughly 23% of them seen once. Sequenced material: peripheral blood mononuclear cells (PBMCs), taken when the disease was refractory, from a patient treated with antithyroid drugs. This receptor was obtained from a woman in her 40s with Graves disease.

The CDR3: CASRFLEDSNTEAFF. The CDR3 DNA follows: TGTGCCAGTAGATTTTTGGAGGATTCGAACACTGAAGCTTTCTTT. This chain joins TRBV19 and TRBJ1-1; D ambiguous. The germline V gene encodes CDR1 LNHDA and CDR2 SQIVND (reference sequence). V lost 6 bases and J lost 1, with 15 bases in between. There are 15 residues in the CDR3.